The T cell receptor beta chain described here comes from a study of OX40 agonist ivuxolimab in advanced cancers. Across the whole study: Partial responses occurred in Three dose-escalation patients, one with hepatocellular carcinoma and two with cutaneous melanoma. Study-wide points: Blood T cells, both CD4+ and CD8+, expanded clonally by week 6 at 0.1 to 3.0 mg/kg.

Peripheral blood came from all dose cohorts at three timepoints. Only in-frame clones appear in the TCRdb table, and some are missing; sequencing was by immunoSEQ multiplex PCR. The sample has about 24,000 clones; approximately 86% are singletons. Only a few counts were recorded for this clone. Antigen unknown. The CDR3 runs 14 residues. Germline CDR1 reads SGHDT; CDR2 reads YYEEEE. The V and J ends lost 0 bases and 2 bases respectively, with 8 bases between them. The chain employs TRBV5-6 and TRBJ2-5; possible D gene TRBD1, 6 bases. The TCR comes from an adult with an advanced solid tumor such as melanoma, head and neck, liver or kidney cancer. This material consisted of CD4+ or CD8+ T cells sorted from blood, taken in a trial of the OX40 agonist ivuxolimab. CDR3 protein: CASSLETGQETQYF. The DNA of the CDR3 is TGTGCCAGCAGCTTGGAGACAGGTCAAGAGACCCAGTACTTC.